One sample yielded the 26 T cell receptor beta chains listed below, sequenced in a study of blood T cell repertoires in COVID-19. Only in-frame clones appear in the TCRdb table, and some are missing; sequencing was by immunoSEQ multiplex PCR. This sample has over 200,000 clones, with around 90% found just once. Material: peripheral blood. The receptors stem from a man aged 25 to 40 with COVID-19, enrolled during active disease.

The chain is built from TRBV29-1 and TRBJ2-5; D is possibly TRBD2 (7 bases). CDR1 is SQVTM and CDR2 is ANQGSEA in the germline V gene. Trimming stripped 2 bases from V and 5 bases from J, with 15 bases between. CDR3 length: 14 amino acids. DNA of the CDR3: TGCAGCGTTGAATCGGGGGGCGTCCGGGAGACCCAGTACTTC. Encoded protein: CSVESGGVRETQYF.

The chain is built from TRBV28 and TRBJ1-2; no reliable D call. Looked up from germline, CDR1 is MDHEN and CDR2 is SYDVKM. The CDR3 length is 15 residues. V lost 2 bases and J 4 bases, leaving 14 bases between the germline ends. Written as DNA, the CDR3 is TGTGCCAGCAGTTTAATAGAACCGACGGGCTATGGCTACACCTTC. Translated, it gives CASSLIEPTGYGYTF.

The chain has TRBV10-3 and TRBJ2-1, with 8 bases fitting TRBD1. After removal of 2 bases from V and 7 bases from J, the junction contained 13 bases not matched to a gene. Germline assignment: CDR1 ENHRY and CDR2 SYGVKD. The CDR3 spans 17 residues. The CDR3 loop reads CAISEATGTGDANEQFF. For the CDR3, the DNA is TGTGCCATCAGTGAGGCCACCGGGACAGGAGACGCAAATGAGCAGTTCTTC.

J is TRBJ2-7 and V is TRBV5-4, with D tentatively TRBD2 (6 bases). V was clipped by 6 bases and J by 7 bases, with 23 bases between them. The CDR3 loop spans 15 amino acids. Germline V gene data show CDR1 as SGHNT and CDR2 as YYREEE (reference sequence). CDR3 coding DNA: TGTGCCAGCACCCCCGGGGGTAACCTTAAAGGGGAGCAGTACTTC. Amino acids: CASTPGGNLKGEQYF. Filled out from reference TRBV5-4 and TRBJ2-7, the complete variable domain reads ETGVTQSPTHLIKTRGQQVTLRCSSQSGHNTVSWYQQALGQGPQFIFQYYREEENGRGNFPPRFSGLQFPNYSSELNVNALELDDSALYLCASTPGGNLKGEQYFGPGTRLTVT.

The gene calls are TRBV30 and TRBJ2-7, with 8 bases identical to TRBD1. Trimming cost V 7 bases and J 7 bases; bases outside gene matches: 6. The CDR3 runs to 11 residues. Germline V gene sequence: CDR1 GTSNPN, CDR2 SVGIG (reference sequence). CDR3 protein: CASDREGEQYF. In DNA form, the CDR3 reads TGTGCCTCGGACAGGGAAGGAGAGCAGTACTTC.

CDR3: CASSLSGSRSSYEQYF. The CDR3 DNA follows: TGTGCCAGCTCACTAAGTGGGAGTCGGAGCTCCTACGAGCAGTACTTC. The chain has TRBV18 and TRBJ2-7; D is perhaps TRBD2 (5 bases). The CDR3 extends over 16 amino acids. CDR1 is KGHSH and CDR2 is LQKENI in the germline V gene. Trimming left V 4 bases short and J 0 bases short, with 16 bases between.

This clone showed up just once. The chain has TRBV27 and TRBJ2-7; no firm D call. The germline V gene has CDR1 MNHEY and CDR2 SMNVEV (reference sequence). This CDR3 is built from 15 residues. V was shortened by 5 bases and J by 2 bases, with 16 bases between the two germline ends. As DNA, the CDR3 is TGTGCCAGCAGTATTAGCCCCTTAAGGCCCTACGAGCAGTACTTC. Translated, it gives CASSISPLRPYEQYF.

V gene TRBV9 combines with J gene TRBJ1-5, with a possible D match to TRBD1 (6 bases). Germline CDR1 is SGDLS and CDR2 is YYNGEE. There are 15 residues in the CDR3. V was trimmed by 0 bases and J by 7 bases, leaving 14 bases between them. CDR3 DNA sequence: TGTGCCAGCAGCGTAGACGGGGGGGCAGGCCAGCCCCAGCATTTT. This sequence encodes CASSVDGGAGQPQHF.

This chain joins TRBV7-2 and TRBJ2-1; no clear D. Germline CDR1 is SGHTA and CDR2 is FQGNSA. The length of the CDR3 is 15 residues. Deletions cut 1 base from V and 3 bases from J, with 10 bases between. The CDR3 DNA sequence: TGTGCCAGCAGCTTAGGGAGTACACACTACAATGAGCAGTTCTTC. This codes for CASSLGSTHYNEQFF. Based on the CDR3 plus reference TRBV7-2 and TRBJ2-1, the full variable domain is GAGVSQSPSNKVTEKGKDVELRCDPISGHTALYWYRQSLGQGLEFLIYFQGNSAPDKSGLPSDRFSAERTGGSVSTLTIQRTQQEDSAVYLCASSLGSTHYNEQFFGPGTRLTVL.

This chain uses TRBV20-1 with TRBJ1-2; D call uncertain. Germline V lookup: CDR1 DFQATT, CDR2 SNEGSKA (reference sequence). The CDR3 has 11 residues. The CDR3 nucleotides are TGCGGTCAAGGGAGAAACTATGGCTACACCTTC. Translated: CGQGRNYGYTF.

The chain is built from TRBV5-1 and TRBJ1-1; 8 bases agree with TRBD1. CDR3 length: 13 amino acids. V trimming: 6 bases; J trimming: 5 bases; junction bases outside the gene matches: 6. Germline values: CDR1 SGHRS, CDR2 YFSETQ. CDR3 in amino acids: CASTLDRVTEAFF. The CDR3 DNA reads TGCGCCAGCACCCTGGACAGGGTAACTGAAGCTTTCTTT.

This chain connects TRBV11-2 to TRBJ1-1; D gene uncertain. The germline gives CDR1 SGHAT, CDR2 FQNNGV. Trimming pared 1 base from V and 0 bases from J, leaving 9 bases between. The CDR3 extends over 15 amino acids. The CDR3 DNA reads as TGTGCCAGCAGCTTAGTTGTTAATATGAACACTGAAGCTTTCTTT. Its protein product is CASSLVVNMNTEAFF.

This rearrangement joins TRBV18 to TRBJ1-5; tentative D call: TRBD1 (6 bases). The CDR3 runs 16 residues. Germline CDR1 and CDR2: KGHSH and LQKENI. The V and J ends lost 3 bases and 2 bases respectively, with 14 bases between them. CDR3 sequence (DNA): TGTGCCAGCTCACCTCCGGGGGGGGGCGGCAATCAGCCCCAGCATTTT. This sequence encodes CASSPPGGGGNQPQHF.

The V and J genes are TRBV27 and TRBJ2-7; D gene uncertain. The CDR3 extends over 13 amino acids. From germline, CDR1 is MNHEY and CDR2 SMNVEV (reference sequence). The V end was cut by 6 bases, the J end by 0 bases, with 9 bases between. The DNA of the CDR3 is TGTGCCAGCAGGGAGAGGAGCTCCTACGAGCAGTACTTC. This encodes CASRERSSYEQYF.

Only a few counts were recorded for this clone. J is TRBJ1-5 and V is TRBV7-9; the match to TRBD1 covers 7 bases. CDR1 is SEHNR, CDR2 FQNEAQ, per germline (reference sequence). The CDR3 extends over 14 amino acids. Losses at the gene ends were 5 bases for V and 2 bases for J; bases not matched to a gene: 3. The CDR3 protein is CASSDDRGNQPQHF. CDR3 sequence (DNA): TGTGCCAGCAGCGACGACAGGGGCAATCAGCCCCAGCATTTT.

The genes are TRBV24-1 and TRBJ1-1, with a possible D match to TRBD1 (5 bases). The germline V gene encodes CDR1 KGHDR and CDR2 SFDVKD. The germline V and J ends were trimmed by 4 bases and 4 bases, with 12 bases remaining between them. The CDR3 is made up of 14 amino acids. The CDR3 nucleotides read TGTGCCACCAGTGACCTGGGACTGCCCACTGAAGCTTTCTTT. Encoded protein: CATSDLGLPTEAFF.

As regards this clone: The same CDR3 also results from other DNA sequences found in this sample. The chain links TRBV9 to TRBJ2-3; 7 nucleotides align to TRBD2. The germline gives CDR1 SGDLS, CDR2 YYNGEE. J gave up 1 base and V 0 bases, and 2 bases lay outside the gene matches. The CDR3 runs to 15 residues. The chain's CDR3 is CASSVGGRGTDTQYF. CDR3 nucleotides: TGTGCCAGCAGCGTAGGCGGGAGAGGCACAGATACGCAGTATTTT.

In DNA, the CDR3 is TGCAGCGTTGAAGAAAACCGGGTTGGCTACACCTTC. This encodes CSVEENRVGYTF. This chain uses TRBV29-1 with TRBJ1-2; D remains unclear. The ends were cut back, 0 bases at V and 7 bases at J, with 9 bases in the middle. This CDR3 contains 12 residues. Germline CDR1 SQVTM, CDR2 ANQGSEA.

The chain links TRBV28 to TRBJ1-5; D may be TRBD1 (5 bases). V gave up 7 bases and J gave up 6 bases, with 16 bases separating them. The CDR3 length is 14 residues. Germline values: CDR1 MDHEN, CDR2 SYDVKM. Here the CDR3 reads CASTGIKRGQPQHF. The CDR3 bases are TGTGCCAGCACTGGCATTAAAAGGGGTCAGCCCCAGCATTTT. Complete variable domain (other parts from reference TRBV28 and TRBJ1-5): DVKVTQSSRYLVKRTGEKVFLECVQDMDHENMFWYRQDPGLGLRLIYFSYDVKMKEKGDIPEGYSVSREKKERFSLILESASTNQTSMYLCASTGIKRGQPQHFGDGTRLSIL.

This clone is a singleton in its sample. This chain uses TRBV3-1 (or the pseudogene TRBV3-2) with TRBJ1-5; a possible D gene is TRBD1 (6 bases). V lost 7 bases and J 10 bases, leaving 17 bases between the germline ends. The CDR3 consists of 13 residues. CDR1 is LGHDT, CDR2 YNNKEL, per germline (reference sequence). This chain's CDR3 is CASKDRSTEPQHF. The CDR3 nucleotides read TGTGCCAGCAAGGACAGATCTACGGAACCCCAGCATTTT.

The chain employs TRBV3-1 (or the pseudogene TRBV3-2) and TRBJ1-6; TRBD1 matches 7 bases. The germline V gene encodes CDR1 LGHDT and CDR2 YNNKEL (reference sequence). The trim removed 1 base at V and 9 bases at J, leaving 6 bases unmatched. The CDR3 has 15 amino acids. CDR3 region: CASSQATAGGSPLHF. In DNA form, the CDR3 reads TGTGCCAGCAGCCAAGCGACGGCAGGGGGTTCACCCCTCCACTTT.

The rearrangement uses TRBV19 and TRBJ1-5; 7 nucleotides agree with TRBD1. Germline assignment: CDR1 LNHDA and CDR2 SQIVND (reference sequence). This CDR3 contains 16 residues. V lost 3 bases to trimming and J lost 3 bases; unmatched junction nucleotides: 8. For the CDR3, the DNA is TGTGCCAGTAGTATCGAAGGGGGCAGAGTCAATCAGCCCCAGCATTTT. Translated, it gives CASSIEGGRVNQPQHF.

The chain joins TRBV7-9 to TRBJ2-7; D remains ambiguous. CDR3 length equals 13 residues. CDR1 SEHNR and CDR2 FQNEAQ come from the germline V gene (reference sequence). V lost 0 bases, J lost 4 bases, and 7 bases lay in between. This CDR3 reads CASSLALGYEQYF. As DNA, the CDR3 is TGTGCCAGCAGCTTAGCGCTCGGGTACGAGCAGTACTTC.

This chain joins TRBV3-1 (or the pseudogene TRBV3-2) and TRBJ1-3; 7 nucleotides agree with TRBD1. The junction had 11 bases not matched to a gene; V was cut back by 6 bases and J by 0 bases. The CDR3 has 17 residues. From germline, CDR1 is LGHDT and CDR2 YNNKEL (reference sequence). CDR3 sequence: CASRPTDRSFSGNTIYF. Written as DNA, the CDR3 is TGTGCCAGCAGGCCGACGGACAGGAGTTTCTCTGGAAACACCATATATTTT.

The chain employs TRBV6-5 and TRBJ2-1, with D perhaps matching TRBD2 (5 bases). Germline V CDR1 and CDR2: MNHEY, SVGAGI. This CDR3 spans 13 amino acids. The V and J ends lost 2 bases and 3 bases respectively, with 5 bases between them. CDR3 in DNA: TGTGCCAGCAGTTACCGGGGCTACAATGAGCAGTTCTTC. Its translation is CASSYRGYNEQFF.

This clone occurred once. The chain has TRBV5-1 and TRBJ2-2; possible D gene TRBD1, 5 bases. The germline gives CDR1 SGHRS, CDR2 YFSETQ. The ends were cut back, 5 bases at V and 0 bases at J, with 8 bases in the middle. This CDR3 has 14 residues. DNA for the CDR3: TGCGCCAGCAGGGCGACAGCGAACACCGGGGAGCTGTTTTTT. It translates to CASRATANTGELFF.